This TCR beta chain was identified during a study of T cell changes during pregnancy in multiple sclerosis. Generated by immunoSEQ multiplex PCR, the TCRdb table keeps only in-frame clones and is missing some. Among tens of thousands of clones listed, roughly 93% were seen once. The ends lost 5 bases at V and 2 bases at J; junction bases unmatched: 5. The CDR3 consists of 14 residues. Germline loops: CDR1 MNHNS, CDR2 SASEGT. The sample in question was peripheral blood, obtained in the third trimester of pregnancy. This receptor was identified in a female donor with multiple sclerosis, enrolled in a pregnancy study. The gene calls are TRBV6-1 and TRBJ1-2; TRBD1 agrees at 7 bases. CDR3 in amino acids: CASSPNRGNYGYTF. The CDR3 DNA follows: TGTGCCAGCAGTCCTAACAGGGGCAACTATGGCTACACCTTC.